The clone carrying this T cell receptor beta chain has more than one count but fewer than ten. The data derive from a study of human T cells and chemical hapten exposure. The CDR3 spans 16 residues. Germline lookup yields CDR1 MDHEN and CDR2 SYDVKM. Between the trimmed V and J ends, which lost 3 bases and 0 bases, there was a span of 15 bases. From whole blood left unfractionated, total RNA was extracted. The library labeled individual cDNA molecules by adding unique molecular identifiers to them. One entry per CDR3 protein, called by TCRdb with MiXCR from the 5' RACE reads. This table has 110,000 or so distinct CDR3 sequences, 15% to 20% appearing once.

The clonotype was recovered from a human donor in good health. V is TRBV28 and J is TRBJ2-7, with a weak D call TRBD2 (6 bases). CDR3 coding DNA: TGTGCCAGCAGTTTCCTCGCGGGAACTCTCTCCTACGAGCAGTACTTC. It is translated as CASSFLAGTLSYEQYF.